These T cell receptor beta chains were read from a single sample in a study of blood T cell repertoires in COVID-19. Sequencing was performed with immunoSEQ multiplex PCR; in TCRdb, only in-frame clones are kept and a portion is missing. This table holds about 96,000 clones, around 85% found once. Material for sequencing was peripheral blood. The receptors shown here come from an older woman with acute or convalescent COVID-19. Each CDR3 is given with its conserved first and last residue. The D gene is left open where the match is weak. Rows may omit the clone size; those that give it use once, few, many or a size class.

v_gene	abundance	j_gene	d_gene	CDR3nt	CDR3aa
TRBV6-2/TRBV6-3	.	TRBJ1-1	.	TGTGCCAGCAGTCCACCCCCCGGGGGGAACACTGAAGCTTTCTTT	CASSPPPGGNTEAFF
TRBV30	.	TRBJ2-5	.	TGTGCCTGGAGGGAAAACGGGGAGACCCAGTACTTC	CAWRENGETQYF
TRBV5-1	few	TRBJ2-2	TRBD1	TGCGCCAGCAGCCTGTCGGGACAGGCAACCGGGGAGCTGTTTTTT	CASSLSGQATGELFF
TRBV6-6	.	TRBJ2-5	TRBD2	TGTGCCAGCAGTGTCAGACTAGCGGGGCAAGAGACCCAGTACTTC	CASSVRLAGQETQYF
TRBV30	.	TRBJ1-4	.	TGTGCCTGGAGTGTACACAAGGTCGGGAAGAAACTGTTTTTT	CAWSVHKVGKKLFF
TRBV2	.	TRBJ2-5	.	TGTGCCAGCGGGGGGGCTAAAGGACTAGAAGAGACCCAGTACTTC	CASGGAKGLEETQYF
TRBV28	few	TRBJ1-1	.	TGTGCCAGCCAGGGACAATTGAACACTGAAGCTTTCTTT	CASQGQLNTEAFF
TRBV5-1	.	TRBJ2-1	TRBD2	TGCGCCAGCAGCTTGGTAGGGACTAGCGGGTACAATGAGCAGTTCTTC	CASSLVGTSGYNEQFF
TRBV6-1	.	TRBJ2-4	.	TGTGCCAGCAGTGAAAAAGGACTGCAGTACTTC	CASSEKGLQYF
TRBV2	.	TRBJ1-2	.	TGTGCCAGCAGAGTACCTGACGGATCGGGCTATGGCTACACCTTC	CASRVPDGSGYGYTF
TRBV11-2	.	TRBJ2-2	TRBD2	TGTGCCAGCACCCTGGGACTAGCAGAGACCGGGGAGCTGTTTTTT	CASTLGLAETGELFF
TRBV6-2/TRBV6-3	.	TRBJ2-3	.	TGTGCCAGCAGTTACATTGGGCAAACCACAGATACGCAGTATTTT	CASSYIGQTTDTQYF
TRBV12-3/TRBV12-4	once	TRBJ1-2	.	TGTGCCAGCAGTTTAGGCAGGGCTCTTGGCTACACCTTC	CASSLGRALGYTF
TRBV5-4	.	TRBJ1-4	TRBD1	TGTGCCAGCAGCGACAGGGGAACTAATGAAAAACTGTTTTTT	CASSDRGTNEKLFF
TRBV5-1	.	TRBJ1-1	.	TGCGCCAGCAGCCCCCGATTGGCAGGGATACAGAACACTGAAGCTTTCTTT	CASSPRLAGIQNTEAFF
TRBV5-1	.	TRBJ2-3	.	TGCGCCAGCAGCTTGGGACTGAGCACAGATACGCAGTATTTT	CASSLGLSTDTQYF
TRBV19	.	TRBJ1-6	.	TGTGCCACAAAACGAAGAGGTGATTCACCCCTCCACTTT	CATKRRGDSPLHF
TRBV19	.	TRBJ2-1	TRBD2	TGTGCCAGTATCCAGCGGGGGGGCTATGAGCAGTTCTTC	CASIQRGGYEQFF
TRBV19	.	TRBJ1-1	.	TGTGCCAGTAGTTTCGACAAGAACACTGAAGCTTTCTTT	CASSFDKNTEAFF
TRBV7-2	.	TRBJ2-7	TRBD2	TGTGCCAGCAGCTTAGGGCTAGCGGGGGCTTGGTCCTACGAGCAGTACTTC	CASSLGLAGAWSYEQYF
TRBV19	.	TRBJ2-3	TRBD2	TGTGCCAGCTCACTAGGGATAGCGGGGGGGCAGTCCGCAGATACGCAGTATTTT	CASSLGIAGGQSADTQYF
TRBV21-1	.	TRBJ1-1	.	TGTGCCAGCATATCGACAGAGAATACGAACACTGAAGCTTTCTTT	CASISTENTNTEAFF
TRBV7-3	.	TRBJ2-2	.	TGTGCCAGCAGCTTAACGGGCGGGGTAAACACCGGGGAGCTGTTTTTT	CASSLTGGVNTGELFF
TRBV5-4	.	TRBJ2-5	.	TGTGCCAGCAGCTTGGCCCGGGACAACCAAGAGACCCAGTACTTC	CASSLARDNQETQYF
TRBV3-1/TRBV3-2	once	TRBJ1-2	TRBD1	TGTGCCAGCAGCCAACGGGACAGGGGTTACACCTTC	CASSQRDRGYTF
TRBV4-2	.	TRBJ2-7	.	TGTGCCAGCAGCCAAGAGGCATGGTCAGGGTTAAGACACCACGAGCAGTACTTC	CASSQEAWSGLRHHEQYF
TRBV7-2	once	TRBJ2-5	TRBD2	TGTGCCAGCAGCTTATCGGTCGCGACTAGCGGGGGGCAAGAGACCCAGTACTTC	CASSLSVATSGGQETQYF
TRBV5-1	.	TRBJ1-6	.	TGCGCCAGCAGCTTGGAAGGGGGTGAGGATTCACCCCTCCACTTT	CASSLEGGEDSPLHF
TRBV28	.	TRBJ1-6	.	TGTGCCAGCAGAACTCAACAGGGAACGGCTTCACCCCTCCACTTT	CASRTQQGTASPLHF
TRBV11-2	.	TRBJ1-1	.	TGTGCCAGCACCAAAGCTTTGACGGGGAACACTGAAGCTTTCTTT	CASTKALTGNTEAFF
TRBV20-1	.	TRBJ1-6	.	TGCAGTGCTAGTCAACCCCAGGGAGGTTCACCCCTCCACTTT	CSASQPQGGSPLHF
TRBV3-1/TRBV3-2	once	TRBJ1-3	.	TGTGCCAGCAGCCAAGTCGGAGCCTCTGGAAACACCATATATTTT	CASSQVGASGNTIYF
TRBV30	.	TRBJ2-3	TRBD2	TGTGCCTGGGCGGGGGGGTTTACAGATACGCAGTATTTT	CAWAGGFTDTQYF
TRBV7-2	many	TRBJ2-1	.	TGTGCCAGCAGCTTAGCGGGGCCCAATAACAATGAGCAGTTCTTC	CASSLAGPNNNEQFF
TRBV2	few	TRBJ1-6	.	TGTGCCAGCACCGACAGTTGGAATTCACCCCTCCACTTT	CASTDSWNSPLHF
TRBV28	.	TRBJ1-3	.	TGTGCCAGCAGTTTTGGGGCAGGGAAGGCAAACACCATATATTTT	CASSFGAGKANTIYF
TRBV19	.	TRBJ1-2	TRBD1	TGTGCCAGTAGTATTCGGCCGCGGGACAGGGCCTATGGCTACACCTTC	CASSIRPRDRAYGYTF
TRBV27	.	TRBJ2-1	.	TGTGCCAGCAGCCCGGGACTCCACAATGAGCAGTTCTTC	CASSPGLHNEQFF
TRBV13	.	TRBJ1-4	TRBD1	TGTGCCAGCAGCCGTGACAGGGGCCATGAAAAACTGTTTTTT	CASSRDRGHEKLFF
TRBV28	.	TRBJ1-1	.	TGTGCCAGCAGTTTGGGCAGGGTCCCTGAAGCTTTCTTT	CASSLGRVPEAFF
TRBV23-1	.	TRBJ1-2	.	TGCGCCAGCAGTCGTGGCAGGGGCGGCTATGGCTACACCTTC	CASSRGRGGYGYTF
TRBV20-1	.	TRBJ1-1	.	TGCAGTGCTAGTTCGGGGGGATGGGGGAACACTGAAGCTTTCTTT	CSASSGGWGNTEAFF
TRBV6-2/TRBV6-3	.	TRBJ2-7	.	TGTGCCAGCAGTTCCCCCCCGCCGGGACAACGGGCGGAGCAGTACTTC	CASSSPPPGQRAEQYF
TRBV4-2	.	TRBJ1-3	TRBD1	TGTGCCAGCAGCCCGACAGGGTCGTCTGGAAACACCATATATTTT	CASSPTGSSGNTIYF
TRBV7-2	.	TRBJ1-3	.	TGTGCCAGCAGCGCAGGGCGACCTCCTGGAAACACCATATATTTT	CASSAGRPPGNTIYF
TRBV19	.	TRBJ2-2	.	TGTGCCAGTAGCGCCGGGGACACCGGGGAGCTGTTTTTT	CASSAGDTGELFF
TRBV7-3	.	TRBJ2-4	TRBD1	TGTGCCAGCAGCTCCGGGACAGGCGGTAACATTCAGTACTTC	CASSSGTGGNIQYF
TRBV6-1	.	TRBJ1-5	.	TGTGCCAGCAGTGACAGGGAGGGAAGGCAGCCCCAGCATTTT	CASSDREGRQPQHF
TRBV27	.	TRBJ2-7	TRBD1	TGTGCCAGCTGCCGACAGGGGCCCATCCTACGAGGGCAGTACTTC	CASCRQGPILRGQYF
TRBV7-6	.	TRBJ1-1	TRBD1	TGTGCCAGCAGCCTATCGGGACAGTCGAACACTGAAGCTTTCTTT	CASSLSGQSNTEAFF